This TCR beta chain was documented in a study of blood T cell repertoires in COVID-19. Study overall: T cells, B-cell-depleted T cells, or PBMCs provided the cDNA or gDNA that served as material.

In germline, CDR1 is MNHEY, CDR2 SVGAGI. Trimming at V came to 8 bases and at J to 5 bases, leaving 2 bases not matched to a gene. The CDR3 is 13 residues long. Authors' analysis steps: Amplified reference gene primers provided the basis for estimating nucleated cell counts. Measured with immunoSEQ multiplex PCR; TCRdb has only the in-frame clones, and not every one. The DNA was the basis for D and trimming; V, J and clone size are from that table. Among approximately 340,000 clones listed, 80% to 90% were seen once. V and J are TRBV6-5 and TRBJ2-1, with 11 bases fitting TRBD2. This clonotype was sampled from a man between 25 and 39 years old with COVID-19, enrolled during active disease. The sequencing sample was made of peripheral blood. The CDR3 is CASALAGDNEQFF. CDR3 coding DNA: TGTGCCAGCGCACTAGCGGGGGACAATGAGCAGTTCTTC.